Given below is one T cell receptor beta chain in context. Two consecutive negative NP/OP PCR tests, clearance, or resolved symptoms defined Cohort 3 recovery. This sample is part of a study of blood T cell repertoires in COVID-19. Study as a whole: From T cells, B-cell-depleted T cells, or PBMCs came the material, which was cDNA or gDNA.

Assay: immunoSEQ multiplex PCR; the TCRdb copy retains only in-frame clones and omits some. The sample yields about 200,000 clones, 89% seen once. Trimming pared 7 bases from V and 4 bases from J, leaving 13 bases between. CDR3 size: 13 residues. The germline V gene has CDR1 SNHLY and CDR2 FYNNEI. The specimen was PBMCs or T cells enriched from blood (not recorded which). V usage is TRBV2 and J usage is TRBJ1-1; D possibly corresponds to TRBD1 (6 bases). This TCR was sampled from a woman aged 18-35 years who had recovered from COVID-19. CDR3 nucleotide sequence: TGTGCCAGCATGTTTGACAGGCGCACTGAAGCTTTCTTT. It translates to CASMFDRRTEAFF.